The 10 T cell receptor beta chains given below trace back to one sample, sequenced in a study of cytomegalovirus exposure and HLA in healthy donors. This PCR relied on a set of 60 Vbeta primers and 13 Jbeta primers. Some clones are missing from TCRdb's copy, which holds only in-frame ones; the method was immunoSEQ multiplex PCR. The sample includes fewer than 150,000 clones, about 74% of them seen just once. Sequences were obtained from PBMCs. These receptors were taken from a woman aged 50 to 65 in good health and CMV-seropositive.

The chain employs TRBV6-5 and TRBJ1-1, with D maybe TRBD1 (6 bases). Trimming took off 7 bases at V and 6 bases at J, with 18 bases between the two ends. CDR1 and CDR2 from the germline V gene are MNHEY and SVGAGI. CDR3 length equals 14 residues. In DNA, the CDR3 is TGTGCCAGCACCCCTCGGGGGGGCTCGGCTGAAGCTTTCTTT. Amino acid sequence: CASTPRGGSAEAFF.

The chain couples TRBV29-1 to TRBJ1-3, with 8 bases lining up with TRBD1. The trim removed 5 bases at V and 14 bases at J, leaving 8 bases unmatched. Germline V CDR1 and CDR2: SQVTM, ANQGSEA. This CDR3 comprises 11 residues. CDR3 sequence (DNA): TGCAGCGTTCGGTGGGGCAGGGGGCTATATTTT. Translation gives CSVRWGRGLYF.

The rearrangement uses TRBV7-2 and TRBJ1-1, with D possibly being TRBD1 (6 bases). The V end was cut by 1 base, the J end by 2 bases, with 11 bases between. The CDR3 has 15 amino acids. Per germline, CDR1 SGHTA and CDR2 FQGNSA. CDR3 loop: CASSLGTAGNTEAFF. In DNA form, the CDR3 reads TGTGCCAGCAGCTTAGGGACAGCGGGAAACACTGAAGCTTTCTTT.

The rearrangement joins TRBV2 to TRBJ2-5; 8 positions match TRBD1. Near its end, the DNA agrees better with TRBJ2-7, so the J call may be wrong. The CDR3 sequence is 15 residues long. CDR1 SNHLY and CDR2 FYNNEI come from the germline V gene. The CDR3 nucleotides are TGTGCCAGCCTTAGACAGGGGCAGAGCTCCTACGAGCAGTACTTC. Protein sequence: CASLRQGQSSYEQYF.

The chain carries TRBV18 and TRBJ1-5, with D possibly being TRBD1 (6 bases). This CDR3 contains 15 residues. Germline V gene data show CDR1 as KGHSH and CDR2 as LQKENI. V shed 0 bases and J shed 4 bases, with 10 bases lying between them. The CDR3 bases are TGTGCCAGCTCACCACCGGGGGGGCAAAATCAGCCCCAGCATTTT. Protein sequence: CASSPPGGQNQPQHF. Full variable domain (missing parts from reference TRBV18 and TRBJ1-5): NAGVMQNPRHLVRRRGQEARLRCSPMKGHSHVYWYRQLPEEGLKFMVYLQKENIIDESGMPKERFSAEFPKEGPSILRIQQVVRGDSAAYFCASSPPGGQNQPQHFGDGTRLSIL.

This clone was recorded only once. DNA for the CDR3: TGTGCCAGCAGCTTGGTAGGGACAGGGCCACCCCTCCACTTT. Its translation is CASSLVGTGPPLHF. The genes are TRBV5-4 and TRBJ1-6, with TRBD1 matching 9 bases. The CDR3 loop spans 14 amino acids. V dropped 0 bases and J dropped 11; count of bases not matched to a gene: 3. Germline values: CDR1 SGHNT, CDR2 YYREEE (reference sequence).

The CDR3 sequence: CATSTQRSEQYF. The CDR3 coding sequence is TGTGCCACCAGCACCCAGCGAAGCGAGCAGTACTTC. The chain joins TRBV15 to TRBJ2-7, with D unresolved. Germline CDR1 reads LNHNV; CDR2 reads YYDKDF (reference sequence). Trimming removed 4 bases at V and 6 bases at J, with 10 bases between. This CDR3 region has 12 residues.

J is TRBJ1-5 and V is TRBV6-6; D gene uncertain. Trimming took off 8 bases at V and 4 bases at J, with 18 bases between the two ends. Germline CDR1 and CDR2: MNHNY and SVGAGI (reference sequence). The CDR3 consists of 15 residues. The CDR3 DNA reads TGTGCCAGCGAGGGCCGGGAGCCCGCGAATCAGCCCCAGCATTTT. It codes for CASEGREPANQPQHF.

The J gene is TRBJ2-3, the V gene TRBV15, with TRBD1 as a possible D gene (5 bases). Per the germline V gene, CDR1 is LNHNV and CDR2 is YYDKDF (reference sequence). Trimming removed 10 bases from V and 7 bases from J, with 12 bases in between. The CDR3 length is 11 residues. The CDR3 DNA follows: TGTGCCAGCCAGGGCTTGAATACGCAGTATTTT. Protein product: CASQGLNTQYF. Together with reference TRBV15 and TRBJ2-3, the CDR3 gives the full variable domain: DAMVIQNPRYQVTQFGKPVTLSCSQTLNHNVMYWYQQKSSQAPKLLFHYYDKDFNNEADTPDNFQSRRPNTSFCFLDIRSPGLGDTAMYLCASQGLNTQYFGPGTRLTVL.

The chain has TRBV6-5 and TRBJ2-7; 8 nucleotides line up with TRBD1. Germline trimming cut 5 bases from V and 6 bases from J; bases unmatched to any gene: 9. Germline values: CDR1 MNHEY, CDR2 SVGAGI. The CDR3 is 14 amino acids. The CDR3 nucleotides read TGTGCCAGCAGTCTGGACAGGGTCGTGGCCGAGCAGTACTTC. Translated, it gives CASSLDRVVAEQYF.